The TCR beta chain under discussion was sequenced for a study of OX40 agonist ivuxolimab in advanced cancers. CDR1 MDHEN and CDR2 SYDVKM come from the germline V gene. The germline V and J ends were trimmed by 2 bases and 4 bases, with 2 bases remaining between them. This CDR3 contains 11 residues. Clones were read by immunoSEQ multiplex PCR, and TCRdb kept only the in-frame ones, dropping some. The sample carries 21,000 or so clones, just under 85% recorded once. The specimen was CD4+ or CD8+ T cells sorted from blood, collected in a trial of the OX40 agonist ivuxolimab. This receptor was identified in an adult with an advanced solid tumor such as melanoma, head and neck, liver or kidney cancer. The chain is built from TRBV28 and TRBJ2-5; D is undetermined. In nucleotides, the CDR3 is TGTGCCAGCAGTTTAGGAGAGACCCAGTACTTC. This translates into CASSLGETQYF.